The next 13 T cell receptor beta chains were all read from a single sample in a study of cytomegalovirus exposure and HLA in healthy donors (dated by TCRdb to the late 2010s). Receptor amplification or capture employed the immunoSEQ multiplex PCR assay. The multiplex PCR relied on a mix of 60 forward primers for TCR Vbeta segments and 13 reverse primers for TCR Jbeta segments. This is the immuneACCESS table as TCRdb keeps it, with only in-frame sequences that have V and J called. A part of the clones is gone; compared with another copy, unresolved V genes explain less than half, and the rest is unexplained. This sample gives more than 95,000 clones in total; about 80% of them show up just once. The top ten constitute 9% to 9.5% of the sample. The sequenced material came from PBMCs. Source of these receptors: a woman aged 45-65 years in good health and CMV-seropositive.

This clone was seen only a few times. This chain uses TRBV27 with TRBJ1-1, with D possibly matching TRBD1 (5 bases). The V and J ends lost 3 bases and 5 bases respectively, with 13 bases between them. The CDR3 totals 14 residues. CDR1 and CDR2 from the germline V gene are MNHEY and SMNVEV (reference sequence). CDR3 in amino acids: CASSLARVGTEAFF. The DNA of the CDR3 is TGTGCCAGCAGTTTGGCCAGGGTGGGGACTGAAGCTTTCTTT.

The chain couples TRBV5-1 to TRBJ2-5; 9 bases agree with TRBD2. This CDR3 has 16 residues. Germline V gene lookup returns CDR1 SGHRS and CDR2 YFSETQ. V shed 0 bases and J 3 bases; nucleotides not matched to a gene: 6. Here the CDR3 DNA reads TGCGCCAGCAGCTTGGGGACTAGCGCATGGAAAGAGACCCAGTACTTC. Translation gives CASSLGTSAWKETQYF.

The J gene is TRBJ2-7, the V gene TRBV15, with TRBD2 matching over 11 bases. Losses at the gene ends were 0 bases for V and 6 bases for J; bases not matched to a gene: 13. CDR1 is LNHNV and CDR2 is YYDKDF in the germline V gene (reference sequence). The CDR3 totals 18 residues. The CDR3 region has the DNA TGTGCCACCAGCAGAGAAAGATTAGCGGGAGGGCCTATGAGCGAGCAGTACTTC. It codes for CATSRERLAGGPMSEQYF.

V gene TRBV6-5 combines with J gene TRBJ2-1, with TRBD2 identical over 7 bases. The CDR3 runs to 12 residues. The V segment lost 5 bases and the J segment 9 bases; nucleotides outside the gene matches: 4. Germline-derived CDR1 and CDR2 are MNHEY and SVGAGI. This CDR3 is CASSQPSGEQFF. CDR3 DNA: TGTGCCAGCAGTCAACCTAGCGGTGAGCAGTTCTTC.

The chain employs TRBV2 and TRBJ2-6, with 7 bases identical to TRBD2. CDR3 length: 18 residues. Germline values: CDR1 SNHLY, CDR2 FYNNEI. J was trimmed by 0 bases and V by 8 bases; bases with no gene match: 13. The CDR3 DNA reads as TGTGCCAGCCGGGAGGATAAGGCTTGGTACTCTGGGGCCAACGTCCTGACTTTC. Residues: CASREDKAWYSGANVLTF.

V gene TRBV30 combines with J gene TRBJ2-7, with TRBD2 matching 7 bases. This CDR3 contains 15 residues. Germline values: CDR1 GTSNPN, CDR2 SVGIG (reference sequence). J gave up 0 bases and V 0 bases, and 5 bases lay outside the gene matches. DNA for the CDR3: TGTGCCTGGAGTGTGGGAGGCGGGAGCTCCTACGAGCAGTACTTC. This codes for CAWSVGGGSSYEQYF. The variable domain in full, with the rest retrieved from reference TRBV30 and TRBJ2-7, is SQTIHQWPATLVQPVGSPLSLECTVEGTSNPNLYWYRQAAGRGLQLLFYSVGIGQISSEVPQNLSASRPQDRQFILSSKKLLLSDSGFYLCAWSVGGGSSYEQYFGPGTRLTVT.

The chain carries TRBV6-5 and TRBJ2-7; D is possibly TRBD2 (5 bases). This CDR3 spans 13 amino acids. The ends were cut back, 9 bases at V and 4 bases at J, with 16 bases in the middle. Germline CDR1 is MNHEY and CDR2 is SVGAGI. The CDR3 sequence: CASRNWGEYEQYF. The CDR3 DNA reads as TGTGCCAGTCGTAACTGGGGAGAATACGAGCAGTACTTC.

This rearrangement joins TRBV7-8 to TRBJ1-2; D perhaps matches TRBD1 (6 bases). This CDR3 is built from 15 residues. V dropped 1 base and J dropped 4 bases, with 13 bases sitting between them. Germline V gene data show CDR1 as SGHVS and CDR2 as FQNEAQ. CDR3: CASSLVTGSAYGYTF. CDR3 nucleotides: TGTGCCAGCAGCTTAGTAACAGGGTCGGCCTATGGCTACACCTTC.

The V gene is TRBV19, the J gene TRBJ2-2, with D perhaps matching TRBD1 (5 bases). The CDR3 runs to 13 residues. The germline V and J ends were trimmed by 5 bases and 6 bases, with 10 bases remaining between them. CDR1 LNHDA and CDR2 SQIVND come from the germline V gene (reference sequence). In DNA form, the CDR3 reads TGTGCCAGTAGTCCAGGGCTTCCCGGGGAGCTGTTTTTT. This encodes CASSPGLPGELFF.

This sequence joins TRBV5-1 and TRBJ1-1, with D perhaps TRBD1 (5 bases). The CDR3 consists of 16 residues. Looked up from germline, CDR1 is SGHRS and CDR2 is YFSETQ. Trimming removed 0 bases at V and 2 bases at J, with 14 bases between. The CDR3: CASSLGRVDPNTEAFF. For the CDR3, the DNA is TGCGCCAGCAGCTTGGGCAGGGTGGACCCTAACACTGAAGCTTTCTTT.

The V and J genes are TRBV29-1 and TRBJ2-1; 11 positions match TRBD1. This CDR3 is 14 amino acids long. V was pared by 7 bases and J by 2 bases, with 4 bases of the junction left unmatched. Germline values: CDR1 SQVTM, CDR2 ANQGSEA. The CDR3 region is CSAKDRGPYNEQFF. CDR3 DNA: TGCAGCGCAAAGGACAGGGGGCCCTACAATGAGCAGTTCTTC.

This clone was observed at least ten times. The chain employs TRBV4-3 and TRBJ1-4, with TRBD1 matching over 9 bases. V was clipped by 2 bases and J by 0 bases; unmatched bases: 7. Germline V gene lookup returns CDR1 LGHNA and CDR2 YSLEER. This CDR3 is 18 amino acids long. The CDR3 DNA is TGCGCCAGCAGCCAACAGGGACAGGGCTTTGCAACTAATGAAAAACTGTTTTTT. Translated: CASSQQGQGFATNEKLFF.

The chain has TRBV7-2 and TRBJ2-5, with 9 bases matching TRBD1. The junction had 12 bases not matched to a gene; V was cut back by 0 bases and J by 4 bases. The germline V gene encodes CDR1 SGHTA and CDR2 FQGNSA. This CDR3 spans 18 amino acids. The DNA of the CDR3 is TGTGCCAGCAGCTTAGCCCCGGGACAGGGAGAATCAGGAGAGACCCAGTACTTC. Amino acid sequence: CASSLAPGQGESGETQYF.